Below are 24 T cell receptor beta chains sequenced from a single sample in a study. TCRdb processed the 5' RACE reads anew with MiXCR; each CDR3 protein has one entry. The repertoire holds 62,000 or so distinct CDR3 sequences, approximately 29% seen once, with around 2.5% in the top ten. The sequenced sample consisted of tumor-infiltrating naive CD4+ T cells sorted from the breast tumor. Subset: naive CD4+ T cells, CD4+CD45RA+CD25-. The receptor set was obtained from a female donor with breast cancer.

This clonotype showed up just a few times. The gene calls are TRBV6-1 and TRBJ2-7; D might be TRBD1 (6 bases). Per germline, CDR1 MNHNS and CDR2 SASEGT. Trimming removed 4 bases from V and 0 bases from J, with 10 bases in between. The CDR3 length is 14 residues. The chain's CDR3 is CASSGRTDSYEQYF. CDR3 coding DNA: TGTGCCAGCAGTGGTCGGACAGACTCCTACGAGCAGTACTTC.

V and J are TRBV19 and TRBJ2-3, with D perhaps matching TRBD1 (6 bases). V was trimmed by 1 base and J by 4 bases, leaving 12 bases between them. Germline V gene sequence: CDR1 LNHDA, CDR2 SQIVND (reference sequence). There are 15 residues in the CDR3. The CDR3 DNA is TGTGCCAGTAGTATAGCAGGGGCAGTTCCAGATACGCAGTATTTT. Amino acids: CASSIAGAVPDTQYF.

The rearrangement uses TRBV19 and TRBJ2-4; D is uncertain. Germline values: CDR1 LNHDA, CDR2 SQIVND (reference sequence). V was clipped by 5 bases and J by 0 bases, with 8 bases between them. This CDR3 has 14 residues. The CDR3 here is CASSVLSAKNIQYF. CDR3 sequence (DNA): TGTGCCAGTAGTGTCCTTTCAGCCAAAAACATTCAGTACTTC.

This clonotype was counted many times. Written as DNA, the CDR3 is TGCGCCAGCAGCTTGGAGGGTGCGGGGGTGATTAACACCGGGGAGCTGTTTTTT. Translated, it gives CASSLEGAGVINTGELFF. The chain has TRBV5-1 and TRBJ2-2; TRBD2 matches 7 bases. CDR1 SGHRS and CDR2 YFSETQ come from the germline V gene. The CDR3 covers 18 residues. J lost 2 bases, V lost 0 bases, and 10 bases had no gene match.

The sample holds many counts of this clonotype. This chain's CDR3 is CASSLGTSGSNNEQFF. In DNA, the CDR3 is TGTGCCAGCAGCCTGGGGACTAGCGGGAGTAATAATGAGCAGTTCTTC. This chain uses TRBV7-6 with TRBJ2-1, with 14 bases lining up with TRBD2. Looked up from germline, CDR1 is SGHVS and CDR2 is FNYEAQ. Germline trimming cut 5 bases from V and 7 bases from J; bases unmatched to any gene: 7. The CDR3 contains 16 residues.

This clonotype has more than one count but fewer than ten. The chain uses TRBV6-2 or TRBV6-3 and TRBJ2-7; D may be TRBD2 (6 bases). The CDR3 runs 14 residues. Germline CDR1 MNHEY, CDR2 SVGEGT. Between the trimmed V and J ends, which lost 10 bases and 0 bases, there was a span of 16 bases. CDR3 amino acids: CATRLTTSSYEQYF. The CDR3 nucleotides are TGTGCCACCAGGCTAACGACTAGCTCCTACGAGCAGTACTTC.

In this sample, this clonotype turned up a few times. The CDR3 region has the DNA TGTGCCAGCAGCCAAAACCGGGACAGGGGGCTTCGGTTCTTC. As protein: CASSQNRDRGLRFF. V and J are TRBV3-1 and TRBJ2-1; the match to TRBD1 covers 12 bases. Trimming took 2 bases from V and 15 from J; bases not matched to a gene: 8. This CDR3 contains 14 residues. Germline V lookup: CDR1 LGHDT, CDR2 YNNKEL (reference sequence).

This chain joins TRBV7-9 and TRBJ1-1, with D tentatively TRBD1 (6 bases). Trimming shortened V by 5 bases and J by 4 bases, and 14 bases separated the two germline ends. CDR1 is SEHNR and CDR2 is FQNEAQ in the germline V gene (reference sequence). This CDR3 is built from 14 residues. Here the CDR3 DNA reads TGTGCCAGCAGCAAACAGGGTGGGAGCACTGAAGCTTTCTTT. This gives the protein CASSKQGGSTEAFF. The full variable domain, rest sourced from reference TRBV7-9 and TRBJ1-1, is DTGVSQNPRHKITKRGQNVTFRCDPISEHNRLYWYRQTLGQGPEFLTYFQNEAQLEKSRLLSDRFSAERPKGSFSTLEIQRTEQGDSAMYLCASSKQGGSTEAFFGQGTRLTVV.

The chain employs TRBV6-2 or TRBV6-3 and TRBJ2-7, with 7 bases aligning to TRBD1. V was pared by 10 bases and J by 3 bases, with 6 bases of the junction left unmatched. Germline V gene data show CDR1 as MNHEY and CDR2 as SVGEGT. CDR3 length: 12 amino acids. The DNA for the CDR3 is TGTGCCATAGGGGACAGATTCTACGAGCAGTACTTC. This translates into CAIGDRFYEQYF.

J is TRBJ1-3 and V is TRBV27, with D perhaps TRBD1 (5 bases). V lost 0 bases to trimming and J lost 3 bases, with 15 bases between them. This CDR3 spans 17 amino acids. CDR1 and CDR2 (germline): MNHEY, SMNVEV (reference sequence). This CDR3 reads CASSLSPGGGFGNTIYF. Written as DNA, the CDR3 is TGTGCCAGCAGTTTATCCCCCGGGGGGGGATTTGGAAACACCATATATTTT.

The V and J genes are TRBV3-1 and TRBJ2-1; 11 bases line up with TRBD2. The length of the CDR3 is 16 residues. Germline loops: CDR1 LGHDT, CDR2 YNNKEL (reference sequence). Losses at the gene ends were 0 bases for V and 7 bases for J; bases not matched to a gene: 5. CDR3 DNA sequence: TGTGCCAGCAGCCAAGACCTAGCGGGGGGCACTAATGAGCAGTTCTTC. This translates into CASSQDLAGGTNEQFF.

Details on this clonotype: A much more abundant neighbour one base away suggests this may be a read error. The J gene is TRBJ1-2, the V gene TRBV12-3 or TRBV12-4; TRBD1 matches at 8 bases. The CDR3 consists of 15 residues. Here the CDR3 DNA reads TGTGCCGGCAGTTCGCTGACAGGGGCTAACTATGGCTACACCTTC. Its translation is CAGSSLTGANYGYTF.

The V and J genes are TRBV5-1 and TRBJ1-2, with a weak D call TRBD1 (6 bases). V was clipped by 4 bases and J by 8 bases, with 18 bases between them. This CDR3 has 14 residues. CDR1 is SGHRS, CDR2 YFSETQ, per germline. The CDR3 is CASSANFPDSGYTF. The CDR3 nucleotides read TGCGCCAGCAGCGCGAATTTTCCGGACAGCGGCTACACCTTC.

This clonotype was counted a few times. V usage is TRBV27 and J usage is TRBJ2-5; possible D gene TRBD2, 6 bases. The V end was cut by 2 bases, the J end by 5 bases, with 12 bases between. Germline V CDR1 and CDR2: MNHEY, SMNVEV (reference sequence). This CDR3 is 14 amino acids long. CDR3 sequence: CASSLGGSGETQYF. The CDR3 nucleotides read TGTGCCAGCAGTTTAGGGGGGAGTGGGGAGACCCAGTACTTC.

As for this clonotype: The conserved final phenylalanine or tryptophan is absent from the CDR3, which likely points to a read error. V is TRBV6-5 and J is TRBJ2-5; TRBD2 matches 10 bases. Trimming cost V 0 bases and J 5 bases; bases outside gene matches: 9. The V gene's germline CDR1 is MNHEY and CDR2 SVGAGI. CDR3 size: 17 residues. The DNA of the CDR3 is TGTGCCAGCAGTTACTCGGCTAGCGGGGGATCCAGGGAGACCCAGTACGTC. This translates into CASSYSASGGSRETQYV.

The table lists this clonotype with many counts. The V call is TRBV5-1, the J call TRBJ1-1; D is undetermined. Germline CDR1 is SGHRS and CDR2 is YFSETQ. The ends were cut back, 1 base at V and 1 base at J, with 8 bases in the middle. The CDR3 consists of 14 residues. The CDR3 region is CASSLRQKNTEAFF. The CDR3 DNA reads as TGCGCCAGCAGCTTGAGGCAGAAGAACACTGAAGCTTTCTTT.

This clonotype appeared a few times. The germline gene is not matched at one end of the junction; a read error may be the cause. The rearrangement links TRBV7-2 to TRBJ1-1; 7 bases fit TRBD1. CDR1 is SGHTA and CDR2 is FQGNSA in the germline V gene. The length of the CDR3 is 13 residues. The CDR3 DNA follows: TGTGCCAGCAGAAGCTCAGGGGGGGGCAGTAGGATCTTT. Translated, it gives CASRSSGGGSRIF.

The sample holds a few counts of this clonotype. The chain recombines TRBV5-1 with TRBJ2-1; no reliable D call. Germline CDR1 is SGHRS and CDR2 is YFSETQ. The CDR3 covers 15 residues. The V end was cut by 0 bases, the J end by 6 bases, with 13 bases between. The CDR3 DNA follows: TGCGCCAGCAGCTTGGCCCCTGGTGCAGGCAATGAGCAGTTCTTC. Its protein is CASSLAPGAGNEQFF.

A few counts support this clonotype. The rearrangement uses TRBV5-5 and TRBJ2-5; D remains ambiguous. Trimming left V 2 bases short and J 2 bases short, with 10 bases between. The CDR3 has 14 amino acids. The germline gives CDR1 SGHKS, CDR2 YYEKEE (reference sequence). This chain's CDR3 is CASSFLASQETQYF. CDR3 bases: TGTGCCAGCAGCTTTTTAGCATCACAAGAGACCCAGTACTTC.

This clonotype is classed as medium-sized (0.01 to 0.1%). V and J are TRBV9 and TRBJ1-6; D gene ambiguous. The germline V gene encodes CDR1 SGDLS and CDR2 YYNGEE. With 8 bases removed from V and 7 bases from J, the gap between germline ends came to 13 bases. This CDR3 has 13 amino acids. This CDR3 reads CARGSRRNSPLHF. DNA for the CDR3: TGTGCCAGGGGGAGTAGACGCAATTCACCCCTCCACTTT.

This clonotype was counted only a few times. This chain connects TRBV20-1 to TRBJ1-5; the match to TRBD1 covers 9 bases. With V trimmed by 5 bases and J by 7 bases, 3 bases remained unmatched. Germline CDR1 and CDR2: DFQATT and SNEGSKA (reference sequence). The CDR3 runs 12 residues. The CDR3 sequence is CSAGQGSQPQHF. The DNA for the CDR3 is TGCAGTGCTGGACAGGGGTCCCAGCCCCAGCATTTT.

As concerns this clonotype: Just one base apart from a much larger clone, this may be a read error. The chain combines TRBV5-1 with TRBJ2-3, with 8 bases aligning to TRBD1. Per the germline V gene, CDR1 is SGHRS and CDR2 is YFSETQ. The CDR3 extends over 16 amino acids. CDR3 protein: CASGLGQEFGTDTQYF. CDR3 nucleotide sequence: TGCGCCAGCGGCTTGGGACAGGAATTTGGCACAGATACGCAGTATTTT.

This clonotype was counted many times. The chain employs TRBV5-1 and TRBJ1-4; D is undetermined. The ends were cut back, 4 bases at V and 3 bases at J, with 7 bases in the middle. This CDR3 has 13 amino acids. CDR1 and CDR2 from the germline V gene are SGHRS and YFSETQ. CDR3 in DNA: TGCGCCAGCAGCCGGGAAGCTAATGAAAAACTGTTTTTT. It yields the protein CASSREANEKLFF. Using reference TRBV5-1 and TRBJ1-4 for the parts outside the CDR3, the full variable domain is KAGVTQTPRYLIKTRGQQVTLSCSPISGHRSVSWYQQTPGQGLQFLFEYFSETQRNKGNFPGRFSGRQFSNSRSEMNVSTLELGDSALYLCASSREANEKLFFGSGTQLSVL.

This chain uses TRBV7-2 with TRBJ1-2; 11 bases line up with TRBD1. V shed 8 bases, J shed 8 bases, and the junction held 10 bases outside the gene matches. CDR3 size: 14 residues. Germline CDR1 reads SGHTA; CDR2 reads FQGNSA. The CDR3 DNA is TGTACCAGCGGCCCTCGGACAGGGGGCGCGGGCTACACCTTC. Its translation is CTSGPRTGGAGYTF.